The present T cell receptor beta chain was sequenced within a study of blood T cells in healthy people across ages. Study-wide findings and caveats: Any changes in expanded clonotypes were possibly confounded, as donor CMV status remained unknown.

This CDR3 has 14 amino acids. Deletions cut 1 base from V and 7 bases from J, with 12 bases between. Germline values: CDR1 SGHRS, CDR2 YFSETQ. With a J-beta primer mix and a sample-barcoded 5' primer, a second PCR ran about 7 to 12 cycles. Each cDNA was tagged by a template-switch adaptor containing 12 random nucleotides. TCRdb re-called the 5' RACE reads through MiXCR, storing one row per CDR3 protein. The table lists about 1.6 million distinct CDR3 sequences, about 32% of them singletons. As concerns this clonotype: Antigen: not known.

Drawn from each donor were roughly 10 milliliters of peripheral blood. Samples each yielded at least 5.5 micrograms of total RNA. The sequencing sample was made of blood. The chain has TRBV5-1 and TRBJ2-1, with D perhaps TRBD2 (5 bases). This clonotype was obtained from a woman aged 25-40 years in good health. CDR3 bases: TGCGCCAGCAGCTTGTCCCTCGGAGGTAATGAGCAGTTCTTC. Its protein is CASSLSLGGNEQFF.